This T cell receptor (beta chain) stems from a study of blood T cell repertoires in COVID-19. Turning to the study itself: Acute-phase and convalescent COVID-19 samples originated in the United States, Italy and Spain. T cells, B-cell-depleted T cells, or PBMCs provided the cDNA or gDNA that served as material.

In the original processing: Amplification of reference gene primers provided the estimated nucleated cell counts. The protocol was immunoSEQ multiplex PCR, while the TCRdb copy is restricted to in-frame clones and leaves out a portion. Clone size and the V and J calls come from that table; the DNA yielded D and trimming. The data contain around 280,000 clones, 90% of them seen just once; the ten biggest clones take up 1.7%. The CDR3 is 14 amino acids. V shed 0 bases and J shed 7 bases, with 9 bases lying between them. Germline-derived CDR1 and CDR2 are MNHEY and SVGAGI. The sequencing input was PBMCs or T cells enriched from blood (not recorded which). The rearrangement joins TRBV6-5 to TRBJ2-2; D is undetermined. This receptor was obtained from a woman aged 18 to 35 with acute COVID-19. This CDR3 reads CASSYSQVGGELFF. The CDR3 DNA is TGTGCCAGCAGTTACTCTCAGGTTGGCGGGGAGCTGTTTTTT.